This T cell receptor (beta chain) was recorded in a study of Ad26.COV2.S vaccination and SARS-CoV-2 variants. This clone showed up just a few times. The target antigen is unknown. Study-wide points: Analytic work on TCR breadth and depth might have understated the full extent of total T cell responses. Individuals receiving vaccine had higher spike-specific TCR breadth than placebo recipients did.

Regarding treatment: 19 received Ad26.COV2.S at low or high dose, single or two shots; roughly 5 received placebo; per-sample allocation not given. Sampling occurred on day 63 after the first vaccine or placebo injection. Repertoires were generated with immunoSEQ multiplex PCR, while TCRdb's copy carries only in-frame clones and drops some. The table includes 410,000 or so clones, 92% detected once. The CDR3 is made up of 14 amino acids. The germline V gene encodes CDR1 SGDLS and CDR2 YYNGEE. Trimming removed 4 bases at V and 8 bases at J, with 16 bases between. V and J are TRBV9 and TRBJ2-1; no firm D call. This sequence originates from a person aged 18-60 years who received the Ad26.COV2.S COVID-19 vaccine or a placebo. The source material was peripheral blood, sampled in a trial of Ad26.COV2.S vaccine versus placebo. This chain's CDR3 is CASSPDELPDEQFF. The CDR3 DNA sequence: TGTGCCAGCAGCCCAGATGAGCTGCCGGATGAGCAGTTCTTC.